These 21 T cell receptor beta chains came from one sample sequenced in a study of blood T cells in healthy people across ages. PCR was performed a second time for about 7 to 12 cycles using a sample-barcoded 5' primer and a J-beta primer mix. One entry per CDR3 protein, called by TCRdb with MiXCR from the 5' RACE reads. The sample yields about 640,000 distinct CDR3 sequences, roughly 53% seen once. Sequenced sample: blood. The receptor source for this set is a man in his 60s in good health.

A remark on this clonotype: The germline gene is not matched at one end of the junction; a read error may be the cause. The chain carries TRBV27 and TRBJ2-6, with D tentatively TRBD1 (5 bases). The length of the CDR3 is 17 residues. The V gene's germline CDR1 is MNHEY and CDR2 SMNVEV (reference sequence). Written as DNA, the CDR3 is TGTGCCAGCAGTTTATTCGGCCGGATCTCTGGGGCCAACATCCTGACTTTC. Residues: CASSLFGRISGANILTF.

The sample holds many counts of this clonotype. The genes are TRBV7-8 and TRBJ2-1; TRBD2 matches at 8 bases. This CDR3 is built from 15 residues. Germline V lookup: CDR1 SGHVS, CDR2 FQNEAQ. The junction had 12 bases not matched to a gene; V was cut back by 5 bases and J by 9 bases. This CDR3 is CASSQPGTSGGEQFF. DNA of the CDR3: TGTGCCAGCAGCCAACCCGGAACTAGCGGCGGTGAGCAGTTCTTC.

The chain carries TRBV5-1 and TRBJ2-6, with D unresolved. The germline CDR1 and CDR2 sequences are SGHRS and YFSETQ. The germline V and J ends were trimmed by 5 bases and 0 bases, with 9 bases remaining between them. The CDR3 has 15 residues. CDR3 region: CASRVSFSGANVLTF. CDR3 coding DNA: TGCGCCAGCAGGGTTTCTTTCTCTGGGGCCAACGTCCTGACTTTC.

The gene calls are TRBV7-2 and TRBJ1-1; D is unresolved. Trimming took 2 bases from V and 7 from J, leaving 11 bases between them. The CDR3 is 13 amino acids. The germline V gene encodes CDR1 SGHTA and CDR2 FQGNSA. The CDR3, as DNA: TGTGCCAGCAGCTTATTCACAACAGTTGAAGCTTTCTTT. This translates into CASSLFTTVEAFF.

This chain joins TRBV28 and TRBJ1-2; D possibly corresponds to TRBD1 (5 bases). V was clipped by 1 base and J by 4 bases, with 10 bases between them. Germline V gene lookup returns CDR1 MDHEN and CDR2 SYDVKM. CDR3 length: 14 amino acids. This chain's CDR3 is CASSLSAGLYGYTF. Written as DNA, the CDR3 is TGTGCCAGCAGTTTATCGGCAGGGCTCTATGGCTACACCTTC.

The table lists this clonotype with a few counts. The chain links TRBV6-5 to TRBJ2-5, with TRBD2 matching 9 bases. Germline V CDR1 and CDR2: MNHEY, SVGAGI. CDR3 length: 16 amino acids. Unmatched junction bases numbered 8, after V lost 0 bases and J lost 6 bases. CDR3 DNA sequence: TGTGCCAGCAGTTACTCGGCTAGCGGGGCAGAACAGACCCAGTACTTC. Encoded protein: CASSYSASGAEQTQYF.

This clonotype was counted between two and nine times. CDR3 nucleotide sequence: TGTGCCAGCAACCTAGGACGGCTCACAGATACGCAGTATTTT. It is translated as CASNLGRLTDTQYF. V and J are TRBV5-5 and TRBJ2-3; D not resolved. Germline loops: CDR1 SGHKS, CDR2 YYEKEE (reference sequence). V lost 6 bases and J 2 bases, leaving 13 bases between the germline ends. This CDR3 region has 14 residues.

There are a few counts of this clonotype. The chain has TRBV27 and TRBJ1-2; no definite D call. V gave up 2 bases and J gave up 3 bases, with 7 bases separating them. This CDR3 spans 13 amino acids. From germline, CDR1 is MNHEY and CDR2 SMNVEV (reference sequence). The CDR3 coding sequence is TGTGCCAGCAGTTTAGACCGATACTATGGCTACACCTTC. This codes for CASSLDRYYGYTF.

This chain uses TRBV12-3 or TRBV12-4 with TRBJ2-3, with 13 bases fitting TRBD2. Trimming at V came to 5 bases and at J to 0 bases, leaving 8 bases not matched to a gene. This CDR3 has 18 residues. CDR3 DNA: TGTGCCAGCAGTCCCGGGACTAGCGGGGTGTTTAGCACAGATACGCAGTATTTT. This gives the protein CASSPGTSGVFSTDTQYF.

The rearrangement joins TRBV20-1 to TRBJ2-3; unclear D gene. Germline V gives CDR1 DFQATT, CDR2 SNEGSKA (reference sequence). The CDR3 extends over 13 amino acids. The V end lost 3 bases, the J end lost 0 bases, and 7 bases lay between the germline ends. The CDR3 DNA reads as TGCAGTGCTAGTCCCGTTAGCACAGATACGCAGTATTTT. Protein: CSASPVSTDTQYF.

J is TRBJ2-5 and V is TRBV5-1; 10 bases line up with TRBD2. V gave up 3 bases and J gave up 3 bases; unmatched junction bases: 11. Germline CDR1 SGHRS, CDR2 YFSETQ. The CDR3 runs to 17 residues. The CDR3 sequence: CASSSGVAGGLEETQYF. In DNA form, the CDR3 reads TGCGCCAGCAGCTCTGGAGTAGCGGGGGGCCTCGAAGAGACCCAGTACTTC.

This clonotype was observed a few times. The rearrangement joins TRBV3-1 to TRBJ2-4; the D gene could be TRBD1 or TRBD2 (5 bases each). The CDR3 extends over 15 amino acids. Germline-derived CDR1 and CDR2 are LGHDT and YNNKEL (reference sequence). The V and J ends lost 4 bases and 0 bases respectively, with 10 bases between them. The CDR3 loop is CASSRDGVAKNIQYF. CDR3 coding DNA: TGTGCCAGCAGCCGGGACGGAGTAGCCAAAAACATTCAGTACTTC.

Turning to this clonotype: The junction and the germline gene differ at one end; a read error may be behind it. The V gene is TRBV20-1, the J gene TRBJ2-7; TRBD2 matches at 12 bases. Germline CDR1 and CDR2: DFQATT and SNEGSKA (reference sequence). The CDR3 covers 14 residues. The CDR3 coding sequence is TGCAGTGCTAGGGGGACTAGCGGGCTGGTAGAGCGGTACTTC. This codes for CSARGTSGLVERYF.

This sequence joins TRBV27 and TRBJ2-4, with 10 bases fitting TRBD1. The J call may be faulty, since TRBJ2-5 better matches the DNA end. The length of the CDR3 is 15 residues. The germline gives CDR1 MNHEY, CDR2 SMNVEV (reference sequence). The CDR3 DNA reads TGTGCCAGCATAGACAGGGGGCTAGTTGGGGAGACCCAGTACTTC. It translates to CASIDRGLVGETQYF.

Only one count was recorded for this clonotype. CDR3 amino acids: CASSPHGETQYF. The CDR3, as DNA: TGTGCCAGCAGCCCCCACGGGGAGACCCAGTACTTC. The chain joins TRBV9 to TRBJ2-5; unclear D gene. Germline V gene lookup returns CDR1 SGDLS and CDR2 YYNGEE. Trimming shortened V by 4 bases and J by 5 bases, and 9 bases separated the two germline ends. The CDR3 loop spans 12 amino acids.

Worth noting for this clonotype: The DNA is omitted, as the CDR3 cannot be located on it reliably, and the CDR3 follows TCRdb's listing. The J gene is TRBJ2-1, the V gene TRBV7-6; TRBD1 is taken as the D call from the table, unchecked against the DNA. Germline V gene data show CDR1 as SGHVS and CDR2 as FNYEAQ. The CDR3 region is 13 residues in length, termini included. CDR3 in amino acids: CASSLVGQGAMFF.

This clonotype was detected many times. V usage is TRBV19 and J usage is TRBJ2-6, with 11 positions matching TRBD1. The V segment lost 4 bases and the J segment 0 bases; nucleotides outside the gene matches: 5. CDR3 length: 18 residues. Germline V lookup: CDR1 LNHDA, CDR2 SQIVND (reference sequence). The CDR3 loop is CASSTRTGGLSGANVLTF. CDR3 DNA sequence: TGTGCCAGTAGTACCCGGACAGGGGGCCTCTCTGGGGCCAACGTCCTGACTTTC.

This sequence joins TRBV9 and TRBJ2-5; 11 positions agree with TRBD2. Trimming took 2 bases from V and 5 from J; bases not matched to a gene: 5. Germline V gene data show CDR1 as SGDLS and CDR2 as YYNGEE. The CDR3 extends over 15 amino acids. The CDR3 bases are TGTGCCAGCAGCGTGGATAGCGGGGGGGCGGAGACCCAGTACTTC. Amino acid sequence: CASSVDSGGAETQYF.

The V and J genes are TRBV19 and TRBJ2-5, with 8 bases identical to TRBD2. CDR1 LNHDA and CDR2 SQIVND come from the germline V gene (reference sequence). The CDR3 is 15 residues long. Unmatched junction bases numbered 10, after V lost 5 bases and J lost 5 bases. This CDR3 is CASSVRGGQAETQYF. For the CDR3, the DNA is TGTGCCAGTAGTGTCCGGGGGGGCCAGGCGGAGACCCAGTACTTC. The variable domain in full, with the rest retrieved from reference TRBV19 and TRBJ2-5, is DGGITQSPKYLFRKEGQNVTLSCEQNLNHDAMYWYRQDPGQGLRLIYYSQIVNDFQKGDIAEGYSVSREKKESFPLTVTSAQKNPTAFYLCASSVRGGQAETQYFGPGTRLLVL.

V gene TRBV15 combines with J gene TRBJ1-6, with TRBD1 as a possible D gene (5 bases). Germline V gene sequence: CDR1 LNHNV, CDR2 YYDKDF (reference sequence). This CDR3 spans 12 amino acids. Trimming stripped 0 bases from V and 15 bases from J, with 9 bases between. The DNA of the CDR3 is TGTGCCACCAGCAGAGATCTGACAGACCTCCACTTT. It is translated as CATSRDLTDLHF.

DNA for the CDR3: TGCAGTGCTAGGGGGGGGGCGAGTAGCACAGATACGCAGTATTTT. Protein product: CSARGGASSTDTQYF. This chain uses TRBV20-1 with TRBJ2-3; a possible D gene is TRBD2 (7 bases). Trimming pared 3 bases from V and 0 bases from J, leaving 13 bases between. CDR1 and CDR2 (germline): DFQATT, SNEGSKA (reference sequence). This CDR3 comprises 15 residues.